This T cell receptor (beta chain) was captured by sequencing in a study of T cell responses to AZD1222 COVID-19 vaccine. Findings and caveats of the study: Mostly white British, mostly female donors; authors suggested clonal diversity may be underestimated.

Germline assignment: CDR1 SNHLY and CDR2 FYNNEI. This CDR3 is 22 amino acids long. V shed 8 bases and J 0 bases; nucleotides not matched to a gene: 23. With regard to this clone: Its specificity is not known.

The protocol was immunoSEQ multiplex PCR, while the TCRdb copy is restricted to in-frame clones and leaves out a portion. This sample has tens of thousands of clones, with more than 60% found just once. The chain couples TRBV2 to TRBJ2-3, with 13 bases lining up with TRBD2. This clonotype was sampled from an adult in good health. The sample consisted of peripheral blood, taken on day 0 of MenACWY control vaccination. The CDR3 region is CASLKHSKSGLAGITSTDTQYF. The CDR3 nucleotides read TGTGCCAGCCTAAAGCACTCAAAATCGGGACTAGCGGGGATAACTAGCACAGATACGCAGTATTTT.